The entry below describes one T cell receptor (beta chain). Its target is not known. Deletions cut 1 base from V and 8 bases from J, with 14 bases between. Germline loops: CDR1 MGHRA, CDR2 YSYEKL. The CDR3 length is 15 residues. Clones were read by immunoSEQ multiplex PCR, and TCRdb kept only the in-frame ones, dropping some. The data hold 75,000 to 80,000 clones, with roughly nine tenths observed a single time. Time point of the sample: week 5, during vaccination. Alongside topical imiquimod, each dose of vaccine comprised 300 ug of mutant IDH1 20-mer peptide. This record belongs to a study of a mutant IDH1 vaccine in newly diagnosed glioma.

The TCR was taken from a woman aged 45 to 65 with glioma. The sample was PBMCs, taken from a glioma patient whose treatment included an IDH1 peptide vaccine. The V call is TRBV4-1, the J call TRBJ1-4, with unresolved D. As DNA, the CDR3 is TGCGCCAGCAGCCAAGCTGGGAAATTAGGGGAAAAACTGTTTTTT. Amino acids: CASSQAGKLGEKLFF.